These T cell receptor beta chains were read from a single sample in a study of cytomegalovirus exposure and HLA in healthy donors. Profiled with immunoSEQ multiplex PCR; TCRdb holds only in-frame clones, not every one. The table lists some 200,000 clones, around 86% of them singletons. The sequencing input was PBMCs. Receptors were obtained from a woman aged 40 to 50 in good health and CMV-seronegative. Both conserved end residues are part of each CDR3. The D gene is left open where the match is weak.

v_call d_call cdr3_aa
TRBV5-6 - CASSLAAEGSGNTIYF
TRBV29-1 - CSVASWTSSLNYGYTF
TRBV11-2 - CASGRDTRILEAFF
TRBV30 - CALQGWTEAFF
TRBV29-1 - CSVLPRNNEQFF
TRBV10-1 TRBD1 CASSPDRGANEKLFF
TRBV2 TRBD2 CASRWLAGVLAGELFF
TRBV6-1 TRBD1 CASRRQGSAQPQHF
TRBV19 - CASSIWSGAKNIQYF
TRBV19 - CASSPGIYNEQFF
TRBV10-3 TRBD1 CAISRQGREQYF
TRBV5-1 TRBD1 CASTLTGVAGGYTF
TRBV14 TRBD2 CASSQGRTSGGDTQYF
TRBV13 - CASSAWGEGGYGYTF
TRBV30 TRBD1 CAWSAPGQATYEQYF
TRBV12-5 - CASCALFSYEQYF
TRBV4-2 TRBD1 CASSQRTGGNQPQHF
TRBV14 - CASSLGAISTDTQYF
TRBV28 - CASSLRLSNEQYF
TRBV11-2 TRBD1 CASSLQGAGTEAFF
TRBV5-1 TRBD1 CASSSDRGEYF
TRBV5-1 TRBD1 CASSYWGQGNEKLFF
TRBV4-1 - CASSQGTAEQYF
TRBV11-2 - CASSLVLAAVQETQYF
TRBV6-1 TRBD2 CAVGETSGGQFF
TRBV9 - CASSASYYNEQFF
TRBV7-8 - CASSDVAAGDTEAFF
TRBV18 - CASSPQGQHYGYTF
TRBV28 TRBD1 CASSDPGQAGKNTEAFF
TRBV2 TRBD2 CASSTSAGGGLALFF
TRBV2 - CASSEILGPAAYEQYF
TRBV5-5 TRBD2 CASSLRLPRGSTNTGELFF
TRBV7-6 - CASSLSPAGTLDTQYF
TRBV11-2 - CASSPQYQGGRGQYF
TRBV6-4 - CATITRTQHF
TRBV28 TRBD2 CASSFRGLVENEQFF
TRBV4-1 TRBD2 CASSLAGGMGEQYF
TRBV7-9 TRBD1 CASSTRQGVNTEAFF
TRBV28 TRBD1 CASSPIGQGSYEQYF
TRBV6-1 TRBD1 CASREGQGNYNEQFF
TRBV27 - CASSSLTDNSGNTIYF
TRBV5-1 TRBD1 CASSSPKQGRGTDTQYF
TRBV7-9 - CSSSQRVGDRSNYGYTF
TRBV30 TRBD1 CAWISPGQGGVEQFF
TRBV9 - CASSPRTVGAGYTF
TRBV28 - CASTLERGGYTF
TRBV27 - CASSPLNQPQHF
TRBV27 - CASQKRSGANVLTF